The present TCR beta chain was sequenced within a study of metastatic and nonmetastatic thyroid tumors. On the study more broadly: For malignant and benign thyroid patients, tumor or nodule tissue and blood were the sources whose repertoires were compared.

Thyroid surgery had not been preceded by any treatment in any patient. With regard to this clone: Its antigen remains unknown.

As handled by the study authors: A distant-metastasis classifier for papillary thyroid cancer was built using CDR3 differences across clinicopathological groups. MiXCR reprocessed the PCR reads for TCRdb. These V and J calls rely on TCRdb rather than the paper's analysis. This table holds about 40,000 clones, about 16% found once. This CDR3 is built from 15 residues. V shed 5 bases and J shed 1 base, with 15 bases lying between them. Germline lookup yields CDR1 MNHEY and CDR2 SVGEGT. Study conclusions and caveats: Within blood and tumor, benign nodules reportedly had significantly lower TCR beta diversity than malignant thyroid tumors did.

This receptor was identified in a female donor with papillary thyroid cancer or a benign thyroid nodule (not recorded which). Some clones in this sample may be carry-over from other donors' samples. Sequenced input: blood. This rearrangement joins TRBV6-2 or TRBV6-3 to TRBJ2-7, with D maybe TRBD2 (5 bases). The CDR3 here is CASSEEGTGSYEQYF. CDR3 nucleotide sequence: TGTGCCAGCAGTGAAGAGGGTACTGGTTCCTACGAGCAGTACTTC.